The clone carrying this T cell receptor (beta chain) has more than one count but fewer than ten. Losses at the gene ends were 8 bases for V and 9 bases for J; bases not matched to a gene: 7. This CDR3 has 13 residues. From germline, CDR1 is MNHNS and CDR2 SASEGT. There were TCR beta CDR3 regions amplified from RNA transcripts. RT-PCR in the first round (using the HTBI primer set) targeted the TCR CDR3. From the multiplex PCR reads, TCRdb called clonotypes with MiXCR, one entry per CDR3 protein. Here the sample spans hundreds of thousands of distinct CDR3 sequences, 15% to 19% being singletons. Stable disease denoted Graves' hyperthyroidism without ophthalmopathy progression within 18 months. The PBMCs were sourced from fresh peripheral blood (more than 9 ml). The data are from a study of T cells in Graves' hyperthyroidism and ophthalmopathy.

The chain employs TRBV6-1 and TRBJ1-6, with 7 bases fitting TRBD1. The clonotype originates from a young woman with Graves' hyperthyroidism. Source material: blood. CDR3 DNA: TGTGCCAGCCTAACACAGGGGAGTTCACCCCTCCACTTT. This translates into CASLTQGSSPLHF.